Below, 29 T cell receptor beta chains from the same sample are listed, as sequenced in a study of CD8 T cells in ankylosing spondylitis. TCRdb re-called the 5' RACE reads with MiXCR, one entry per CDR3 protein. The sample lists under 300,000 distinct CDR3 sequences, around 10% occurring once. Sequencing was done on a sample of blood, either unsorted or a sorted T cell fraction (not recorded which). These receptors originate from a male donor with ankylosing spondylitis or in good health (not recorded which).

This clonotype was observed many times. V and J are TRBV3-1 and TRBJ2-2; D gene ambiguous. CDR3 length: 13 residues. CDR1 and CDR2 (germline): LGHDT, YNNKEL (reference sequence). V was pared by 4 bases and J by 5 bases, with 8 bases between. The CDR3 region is CASSRPGTGELFF. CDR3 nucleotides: TGTGCCAGCAGCCGCCCCGGGACCGGGGAGCTGTTTTTT. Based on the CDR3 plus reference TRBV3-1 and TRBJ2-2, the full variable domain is DTAVSQTPKYLVTQMGNDKSIKCEQNLGHDTMYWYKQDSKKFLKIMFSYNNKELIINETVPNRFSPKSPDKAHLNLHINSLELGDSAVYFCASSRPGTGELFFGEGSRLTVL.

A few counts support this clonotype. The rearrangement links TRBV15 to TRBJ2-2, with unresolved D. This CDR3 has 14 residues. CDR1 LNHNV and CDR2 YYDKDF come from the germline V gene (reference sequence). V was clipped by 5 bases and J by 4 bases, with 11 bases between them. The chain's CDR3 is CATSPRVGTGELFF. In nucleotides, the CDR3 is TGTGCCACCAGCCCAAGGGTGGGCACCGGGGAGCTGTTTTTT.

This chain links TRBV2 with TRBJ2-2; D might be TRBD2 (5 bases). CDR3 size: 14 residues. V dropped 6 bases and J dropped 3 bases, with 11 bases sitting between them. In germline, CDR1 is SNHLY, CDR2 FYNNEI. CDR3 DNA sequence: TGTGCCAGCAGGTCCGGACTTTACACCGGGGAGCTGTTTTTT. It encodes CASRSGLYTGELFF.

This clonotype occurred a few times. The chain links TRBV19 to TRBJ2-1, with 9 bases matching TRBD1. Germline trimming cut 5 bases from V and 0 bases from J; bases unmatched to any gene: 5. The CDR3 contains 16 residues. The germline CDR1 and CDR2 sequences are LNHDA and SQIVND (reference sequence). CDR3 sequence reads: CASSVGQGYSYNEQFF. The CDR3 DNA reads TGTGCCAGTAGTGTGGGACAGGGCTACTCCTACAATGAGCAGTTCTTC. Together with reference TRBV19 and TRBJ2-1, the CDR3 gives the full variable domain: DGGITQSPKYLFRKEGQNVTLSCEQNLNHDAMYWYRQDPGQGLRLIYYSQIVNDFQKGDIAEGYSVSREKKESFPLTVTSAQKNPTAFYLCASSVGQGYSYNEQFFGPGTRLTVL.

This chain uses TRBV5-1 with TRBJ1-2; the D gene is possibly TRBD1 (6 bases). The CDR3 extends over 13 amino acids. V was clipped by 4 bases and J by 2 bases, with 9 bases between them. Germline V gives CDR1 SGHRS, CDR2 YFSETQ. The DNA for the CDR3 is TGCGCCAGCAGCATACAGGGAAACTATGGCTACACCTTC. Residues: CASSIQGNYGYTF.

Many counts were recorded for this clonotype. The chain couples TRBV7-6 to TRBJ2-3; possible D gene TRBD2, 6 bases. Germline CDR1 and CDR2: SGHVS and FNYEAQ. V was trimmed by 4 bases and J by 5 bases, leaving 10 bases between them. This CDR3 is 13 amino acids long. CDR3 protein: CASSSLGGDTQYF. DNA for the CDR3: TGTGCCAGCAGCTCCCTCGGGGGAGATACGCAGTATTTT.

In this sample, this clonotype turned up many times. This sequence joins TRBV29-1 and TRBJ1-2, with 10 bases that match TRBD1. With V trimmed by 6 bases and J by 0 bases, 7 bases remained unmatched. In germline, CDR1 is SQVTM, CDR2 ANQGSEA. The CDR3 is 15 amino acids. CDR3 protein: CSVAGTGASNYGYTF. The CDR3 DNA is TGCAGCGTGGCCGGGACAGGGGCCTCTAACTATGGCTACACCTTC.

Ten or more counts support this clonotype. CDR3 DNA: TGTGCCAGCAGGGACAGCGTCCTCATGGGCACCGGGGAGCTGTTTTTT. This gives the protein CASRDSVLMGTGELFF. The rearrangement joins TRBV11-1 to TRBJ2-2; D is possibly TRBD1 (6 bases). The germline V and J ends were trimmed by 6 bases and 4 bases, with 18 bases remaining between them. Germline-derived CDR1 and CDR2 are SGHAT and FQDESV (reference sequence). The CDR3 length is 16 residues.

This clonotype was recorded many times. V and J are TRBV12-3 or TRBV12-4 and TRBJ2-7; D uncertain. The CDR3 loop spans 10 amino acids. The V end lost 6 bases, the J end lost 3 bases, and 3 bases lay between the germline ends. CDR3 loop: CASSNYEQYF. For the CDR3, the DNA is TGTGCCAGCAGCAACTACGAGCAGTACTTC.

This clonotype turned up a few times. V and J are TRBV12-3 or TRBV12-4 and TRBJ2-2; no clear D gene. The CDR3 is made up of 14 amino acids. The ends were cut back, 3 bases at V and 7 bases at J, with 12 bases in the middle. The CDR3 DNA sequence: TGTGCCAGCAGTTTTTATCAGGAGAGCGGGGAGCTGTTTTTT. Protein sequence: CASSFYQESGELFF.

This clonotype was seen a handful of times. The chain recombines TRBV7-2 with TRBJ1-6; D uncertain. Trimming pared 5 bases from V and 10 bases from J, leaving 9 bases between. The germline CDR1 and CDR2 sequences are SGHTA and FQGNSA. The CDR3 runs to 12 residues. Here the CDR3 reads CASSPPTSPLHF. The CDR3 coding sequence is TGTGCCAGCAGCCCCCCTACCTCACCCCTCCACTTT.

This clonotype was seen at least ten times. This chain's CDR3 is CSEESGQGWIRNEQFF. For the CDR3, the DNA is TGCAGTGAAGAATCAGGACAGGGTTGGATTAGAAATGAGCAGTTCTTC. The chain uses TRBV20-1 and TRBJ2-1; 8 bases agree with TRBD1. There are 16 residues in the CDR3. Germline V gene data show CDR1 as DFQATT and CDR2 as SNEGSKA (reference sequence). V lost 7 bases to trimming and J lost 7 bases; unmatched junction nucleotides: 18.

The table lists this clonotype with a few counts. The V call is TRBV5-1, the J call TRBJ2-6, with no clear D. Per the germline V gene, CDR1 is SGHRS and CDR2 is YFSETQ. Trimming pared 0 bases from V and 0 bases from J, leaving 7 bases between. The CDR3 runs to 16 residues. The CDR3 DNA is TGCGCCAGCAGCTTGGTTTCCCTCTCTGGGGCCAACGTCCTGACTTTC. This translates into CASSLVSLSGANVLTF.

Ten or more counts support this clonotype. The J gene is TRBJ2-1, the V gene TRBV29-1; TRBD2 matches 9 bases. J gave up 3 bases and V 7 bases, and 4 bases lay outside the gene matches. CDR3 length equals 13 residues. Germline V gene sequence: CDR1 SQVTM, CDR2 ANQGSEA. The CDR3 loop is CSAPREGYNEQFF. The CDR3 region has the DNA TGCAGCGCCCCGCGGGAGGGCTACAATGAGCAGTTCTTC.

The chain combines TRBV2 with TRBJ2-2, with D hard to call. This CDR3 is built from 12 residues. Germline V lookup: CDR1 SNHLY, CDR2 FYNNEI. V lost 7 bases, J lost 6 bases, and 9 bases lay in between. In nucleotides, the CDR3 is TGTGCCAGCAATTATAATCCCGGGGAGCTGTTTTTT. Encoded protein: CASNYNPGELFF.

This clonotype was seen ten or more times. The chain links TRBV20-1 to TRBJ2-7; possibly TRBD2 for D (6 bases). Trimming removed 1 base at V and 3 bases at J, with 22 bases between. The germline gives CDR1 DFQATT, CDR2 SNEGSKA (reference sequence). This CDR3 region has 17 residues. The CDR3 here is CSARGLALAKQYYEQYF. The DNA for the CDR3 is TGCAGTGCTAGAGGGCTAGCGCTAGCGAAGCAGTACTACGAGCAGTACTTC.

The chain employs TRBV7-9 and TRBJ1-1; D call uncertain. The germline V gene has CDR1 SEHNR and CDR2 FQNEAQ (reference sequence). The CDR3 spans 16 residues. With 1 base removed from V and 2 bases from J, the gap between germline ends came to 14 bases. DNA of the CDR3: TGTGCCAGCAGCTTAGGAGTTGTAGGTTCCAACACTGAAGCTTTCTTT. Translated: CASSLGVVGSNTEAFF.

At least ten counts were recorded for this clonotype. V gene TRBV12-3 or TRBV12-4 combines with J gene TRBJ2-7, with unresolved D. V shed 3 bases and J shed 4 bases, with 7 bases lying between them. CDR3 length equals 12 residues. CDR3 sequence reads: CASSFVRYEQYF. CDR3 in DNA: TGTGCCAGCAGTTTTGTCCGTTACGAGCAGTACTTC.

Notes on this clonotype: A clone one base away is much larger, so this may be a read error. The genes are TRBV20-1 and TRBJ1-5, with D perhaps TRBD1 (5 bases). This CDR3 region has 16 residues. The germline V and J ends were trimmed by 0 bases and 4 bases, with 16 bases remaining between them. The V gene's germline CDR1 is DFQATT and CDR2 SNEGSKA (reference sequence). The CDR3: CSARDLLGEENQPQHF. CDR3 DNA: TGCAGTGCTAGAGATCTTTTGGGGGAGGAGAATCAGCCCCAGCATTTT.

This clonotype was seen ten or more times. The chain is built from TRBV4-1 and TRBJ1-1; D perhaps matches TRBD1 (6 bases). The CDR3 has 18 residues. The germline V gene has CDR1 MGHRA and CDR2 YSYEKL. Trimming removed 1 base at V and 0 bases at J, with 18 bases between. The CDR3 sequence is CASSQGVWGGPMNTEAFF. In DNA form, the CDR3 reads TGCGCCAGCAGCCAAGGTGTATGGGGGGGCCCCATGAACACTGAAGCTTTCTTT.

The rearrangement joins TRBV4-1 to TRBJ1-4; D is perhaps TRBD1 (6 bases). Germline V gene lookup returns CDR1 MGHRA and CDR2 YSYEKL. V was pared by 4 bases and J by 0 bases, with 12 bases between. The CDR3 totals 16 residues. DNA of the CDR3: TGCGCCAGCAGCCCGGGACACGTTGCAACTAATGAAAAACTGTTTTTT. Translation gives CASSPGHVATNEKLFF.

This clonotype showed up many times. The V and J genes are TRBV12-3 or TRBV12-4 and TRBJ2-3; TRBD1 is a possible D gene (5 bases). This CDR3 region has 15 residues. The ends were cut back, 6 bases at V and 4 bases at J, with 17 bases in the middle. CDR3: CASSLGQGRSDTQYF. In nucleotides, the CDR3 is TGTGCCAGCAGCTTGGGGCAGGGCCGCTCAGATACGCAGTATTTT.

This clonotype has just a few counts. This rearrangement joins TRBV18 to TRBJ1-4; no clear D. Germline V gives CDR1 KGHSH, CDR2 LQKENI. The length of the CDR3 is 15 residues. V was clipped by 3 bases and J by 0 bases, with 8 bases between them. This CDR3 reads CASSPLFATNEKLFF. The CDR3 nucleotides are TGTGCCAGCTCACCTCTTTTCGCAACTAATGAAAAACTGTTTTTT.

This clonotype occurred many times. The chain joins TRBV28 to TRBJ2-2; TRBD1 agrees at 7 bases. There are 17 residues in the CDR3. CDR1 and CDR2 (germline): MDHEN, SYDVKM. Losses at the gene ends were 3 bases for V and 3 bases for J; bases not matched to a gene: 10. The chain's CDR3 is CASSFVARQGDTGELFF. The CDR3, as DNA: TGTGCCAGCAGTTTCGTAGCGAGACAGGGCGACACCGGGGAGCTGTTTTTT. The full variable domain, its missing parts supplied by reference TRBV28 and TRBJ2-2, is DVKVTQSSRYLVKRTGEKVFLECVQDMDHENMFWYRQDPGLGLRLIYFSYDVKMKEKGDIPEGYSVSREKKERFSLILESASTNQTSMYLCASSFVARQGDTGELFFGEGSRLTVL.

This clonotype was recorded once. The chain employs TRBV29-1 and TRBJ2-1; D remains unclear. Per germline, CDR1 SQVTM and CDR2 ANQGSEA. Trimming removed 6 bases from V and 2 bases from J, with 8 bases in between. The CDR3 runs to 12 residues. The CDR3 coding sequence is TGCAGCGTCCGTGCCACCTACAATGAGCAGTTCTTC. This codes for CSVRATYNEQFF.

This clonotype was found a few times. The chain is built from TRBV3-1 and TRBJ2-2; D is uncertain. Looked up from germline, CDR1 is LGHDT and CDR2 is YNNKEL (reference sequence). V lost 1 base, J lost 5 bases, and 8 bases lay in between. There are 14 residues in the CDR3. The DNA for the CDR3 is TGTGCCAGCAGCCAAGCGCCGGTAACCGGGGAGCTGTTTTTT. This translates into CASSQAPVTGELFF.

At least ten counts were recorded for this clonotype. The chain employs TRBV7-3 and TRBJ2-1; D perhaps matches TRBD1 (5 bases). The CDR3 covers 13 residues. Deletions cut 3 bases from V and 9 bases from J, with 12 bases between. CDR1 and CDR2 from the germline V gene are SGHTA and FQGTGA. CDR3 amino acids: CASSLWQGSEQFF. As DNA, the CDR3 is TGTGCCAGCAGCTTGTGGCAGGGCAGTGAGCAGTTCTTC.

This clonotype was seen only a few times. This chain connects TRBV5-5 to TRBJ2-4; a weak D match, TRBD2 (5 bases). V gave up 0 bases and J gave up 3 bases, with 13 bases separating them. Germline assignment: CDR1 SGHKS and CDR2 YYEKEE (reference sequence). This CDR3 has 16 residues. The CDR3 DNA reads TGTGCCAGCAGCTTGGGGTCCCTAGCTGGCAAAAACATTCAGTACTTC. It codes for CASSLGSLAGKNIQYF.

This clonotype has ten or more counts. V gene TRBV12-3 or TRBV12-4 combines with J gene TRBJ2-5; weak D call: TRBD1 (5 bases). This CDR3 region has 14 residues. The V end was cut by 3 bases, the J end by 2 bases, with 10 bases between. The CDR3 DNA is TGTGCCAGCAGTTTGGACACCAAACAAGAGACCCAGTACTTC. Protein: CASSLDTKQETQYF.